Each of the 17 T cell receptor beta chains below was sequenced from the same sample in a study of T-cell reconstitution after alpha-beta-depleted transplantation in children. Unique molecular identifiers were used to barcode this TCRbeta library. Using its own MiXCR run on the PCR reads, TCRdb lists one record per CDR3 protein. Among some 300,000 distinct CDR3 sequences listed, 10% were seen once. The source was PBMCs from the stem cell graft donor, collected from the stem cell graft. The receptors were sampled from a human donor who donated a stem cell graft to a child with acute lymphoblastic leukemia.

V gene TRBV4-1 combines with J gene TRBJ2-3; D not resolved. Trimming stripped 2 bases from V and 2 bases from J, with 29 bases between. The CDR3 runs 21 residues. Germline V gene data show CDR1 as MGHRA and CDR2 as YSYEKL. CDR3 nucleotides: TGCGCCAGCAGCCAAACCCCTCGAACCAAAGGATCTCGCCCCCACACAGATACGCAGTATTTT. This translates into CASSQTPRTKGSRPHTDTQYF.

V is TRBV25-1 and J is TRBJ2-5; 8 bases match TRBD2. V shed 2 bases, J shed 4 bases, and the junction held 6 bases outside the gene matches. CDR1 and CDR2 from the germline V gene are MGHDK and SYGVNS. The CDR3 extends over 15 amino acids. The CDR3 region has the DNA TGTGCCAGCAGTGAAGTTGGCGGGAGGCGAGAGACCCAGTACTTC. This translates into CASSEVGGRRETQYF.

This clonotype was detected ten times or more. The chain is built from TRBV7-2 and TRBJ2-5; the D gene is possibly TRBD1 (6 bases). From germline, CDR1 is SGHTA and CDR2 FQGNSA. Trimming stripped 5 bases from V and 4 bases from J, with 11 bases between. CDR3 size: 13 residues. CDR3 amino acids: CASSNRGGETQYF. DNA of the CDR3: TGTGCCAGCAGCAACAGAGGGGGAGAGACCCAGTACTTC.

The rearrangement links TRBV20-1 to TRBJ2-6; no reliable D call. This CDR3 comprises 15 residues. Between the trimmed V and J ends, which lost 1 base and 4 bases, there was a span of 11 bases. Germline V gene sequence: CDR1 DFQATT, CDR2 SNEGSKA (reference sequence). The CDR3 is CSARADPTGANVLTF. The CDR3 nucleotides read TGCAGTGCTAGAGCTGACCCAACCGGGGCCAACGTCCTGACTTTC.

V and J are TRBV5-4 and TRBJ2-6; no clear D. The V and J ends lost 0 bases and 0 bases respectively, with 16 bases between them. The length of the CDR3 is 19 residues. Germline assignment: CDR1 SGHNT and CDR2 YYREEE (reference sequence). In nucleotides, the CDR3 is TGTGCCAGCAGCTTGGAGCCACAGACTTACCCCTCTGGGGCCAACGTCCTGACTTTC. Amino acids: CASSLEPQTYPSGANVLTF. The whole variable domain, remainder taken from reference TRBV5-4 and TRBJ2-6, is ETGVTQSPTHLIKTRGQQVTLRCSSQSGHNTVSWYQQALGQGPQFIFQYYREEENGRGNFPPRFSGLQFPNYSSELNVNALELDDSALYLCASSLEPQTYPSGANVLTFGAGSRLTVL.

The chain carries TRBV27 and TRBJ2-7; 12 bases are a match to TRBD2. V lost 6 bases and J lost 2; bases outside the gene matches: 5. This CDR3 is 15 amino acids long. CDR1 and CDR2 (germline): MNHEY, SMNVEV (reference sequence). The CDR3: CASRGGLAGAYEQYF. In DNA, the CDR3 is TGTGCCAGCAGGGGGGGACTAGCGGGTGCCTACGAGCAGTACTTC.

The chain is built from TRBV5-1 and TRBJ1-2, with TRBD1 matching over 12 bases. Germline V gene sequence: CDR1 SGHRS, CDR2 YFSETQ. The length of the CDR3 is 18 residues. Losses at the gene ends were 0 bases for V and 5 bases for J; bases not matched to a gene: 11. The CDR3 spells CASSLAPSGTGGNYGYTF. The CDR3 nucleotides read TGCGCCAGCAGCTTGGCCCCTTCCGGGACAGGGGGCAATTATGGCTACACCTTC. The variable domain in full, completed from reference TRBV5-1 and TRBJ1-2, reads KAGVTQTPRYLIKTRGQQVTLSCSPISGHRSVSWYQQTPGQGLQFLFEYFSETQRNKGNFPGRFSGRQFSNSRSEMNVSTLELGDSALYLCASSLAPSGTGGNYGYTFGSGTRLTVV.

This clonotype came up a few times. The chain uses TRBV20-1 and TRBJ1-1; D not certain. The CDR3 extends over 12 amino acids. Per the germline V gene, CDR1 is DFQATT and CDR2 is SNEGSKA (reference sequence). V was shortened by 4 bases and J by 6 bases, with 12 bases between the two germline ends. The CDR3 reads CSAIFRTPEAFF. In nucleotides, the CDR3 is TGCAGTGCTATATTTCGAACCCCTGAAGCTTTCTTT.

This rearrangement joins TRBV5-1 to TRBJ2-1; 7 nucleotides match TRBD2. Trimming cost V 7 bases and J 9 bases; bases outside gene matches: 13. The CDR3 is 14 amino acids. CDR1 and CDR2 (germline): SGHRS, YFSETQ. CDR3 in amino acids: CASARGNRQSEQFF. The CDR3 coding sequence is TGCGCCAGCGCGCGGGGGAACCGACAGAGTGAGCAGTTCTTC.

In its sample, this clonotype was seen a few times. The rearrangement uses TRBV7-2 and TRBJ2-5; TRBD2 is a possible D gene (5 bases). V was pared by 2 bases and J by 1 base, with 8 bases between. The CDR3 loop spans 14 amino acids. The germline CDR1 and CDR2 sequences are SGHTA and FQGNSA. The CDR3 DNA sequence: TGTGCCAGCAGCTTAACAGCGGTCCAAGAGACCCAGTACTTC. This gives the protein CASSLTAVQETQYF. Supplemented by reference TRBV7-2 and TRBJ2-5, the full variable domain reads GAGVSQSPSNKVTEKGKDVELRCDPISGHTALYWYRQSLGQGLEFLIYFQGNSAPDKSGLPSDRFSAERTGGSVSTLTIQRTQQEDSAVYLCASSLTAVQETQYFGPGTRLLVL.

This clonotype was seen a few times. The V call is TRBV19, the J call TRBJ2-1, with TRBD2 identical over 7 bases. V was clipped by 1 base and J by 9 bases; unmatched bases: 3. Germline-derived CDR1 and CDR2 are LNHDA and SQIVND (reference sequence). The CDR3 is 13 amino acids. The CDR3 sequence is CASSIGSSGEQFF. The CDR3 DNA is TGTGCCAGTAGTATAGGTTCTAGCGGTGAGCAGTTCTTC.

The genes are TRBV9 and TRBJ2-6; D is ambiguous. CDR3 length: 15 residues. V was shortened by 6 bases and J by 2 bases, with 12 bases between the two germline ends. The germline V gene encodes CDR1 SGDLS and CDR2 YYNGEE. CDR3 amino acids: CASTPQGTGANVLTF. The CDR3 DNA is TGTGCCAGCACCCCCCAAGGCACTGGGGCCAACGTCCTGACTTTC.

The DNA for the CDR3 is TGCAGCACCTACGATCCCAGCTCCTACAATGAGCAGTTCTTC. Encoded protein: CSTYDPSSYNEQFF. This chain connects TRBV29-1 to TRBJ2-1, with D unresolved. The CDR3 contains 14 residues. V lost 8 bases, J lost 0 bases, and 14 bases lay in between. Looked up from germline, CDR1 is SQVTM and CDR2 is ANQGSEA.

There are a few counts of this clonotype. In DNA, the CDR3 is TGTGCCAGCAGCGAGACCGTGGGGCTGAATACGCAGTATTTT. Translating gives CASSETVGLNTQYF. V is TRBV5-6 and J is TRBJ2-3, with D possibly TRBD1 on 5 matching bases. Germline CDR1 reads SGHDT; CDR2 reads YYEEEE. Trimming left V 4 bases short and J 7 bases short, with 16 bases between. There are 14 residues in the CDR3.

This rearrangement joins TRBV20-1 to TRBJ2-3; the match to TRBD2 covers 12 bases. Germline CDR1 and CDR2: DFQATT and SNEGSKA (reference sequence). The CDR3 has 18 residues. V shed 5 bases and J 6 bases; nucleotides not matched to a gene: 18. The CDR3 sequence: CSALRGGSGLAGFDTQYF. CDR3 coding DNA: TGCAGTGCTCTGAGAGGGGGGTCTGGACTAGCGGGATTCGATACGCAGTATTTT.

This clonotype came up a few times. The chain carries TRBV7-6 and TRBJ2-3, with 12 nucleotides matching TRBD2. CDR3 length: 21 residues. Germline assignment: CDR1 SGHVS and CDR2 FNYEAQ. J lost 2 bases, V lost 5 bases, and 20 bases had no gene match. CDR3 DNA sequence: TGTGCCAGCAGCCCCCGGGGGGAACTAGCGGGAGGATATGGGCTCACAGATACGCAGTATTTT. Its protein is CASSPRGELAGGYGLTDTQYF.

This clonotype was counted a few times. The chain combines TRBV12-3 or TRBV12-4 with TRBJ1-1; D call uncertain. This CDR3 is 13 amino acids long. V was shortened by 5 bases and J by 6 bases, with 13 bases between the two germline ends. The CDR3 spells CASSRGDSAEAFF. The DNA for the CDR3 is TGTGCCAGCAGTCGCGGGGATTCGGCTGAAGCTTTCTTT.